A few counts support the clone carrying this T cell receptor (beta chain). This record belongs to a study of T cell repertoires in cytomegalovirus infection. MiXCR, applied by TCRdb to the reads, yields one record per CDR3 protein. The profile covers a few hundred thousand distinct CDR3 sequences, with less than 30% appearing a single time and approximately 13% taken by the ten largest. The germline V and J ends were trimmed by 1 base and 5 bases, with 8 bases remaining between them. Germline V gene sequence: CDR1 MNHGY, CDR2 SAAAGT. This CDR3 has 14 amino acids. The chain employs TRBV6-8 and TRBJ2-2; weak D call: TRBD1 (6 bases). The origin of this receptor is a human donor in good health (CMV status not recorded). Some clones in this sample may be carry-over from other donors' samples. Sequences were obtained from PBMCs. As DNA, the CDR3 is TGTGCCAGCAGTTACTACAGGGATACCGGGGAGCTGTTTTTT. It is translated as CASSYYRDTGELFF.